This TCR beta chain originates from a study of cytomegalovirus exposure and HLA in healthy donors. The sample holds a few counts of this clone. Its antigen is as yet unknown. Study-wide results and caveats: A cluster of highly shared sequence variants was likely a sequencing artifact.

Primers included in the PCR were 60 Vbeta and 13 Jbeta primers. Profiled with immunoSEQ multiplex PCR; TCRdb holds only in-frame clones, not every one. The sample has under 200,000 clones, about 68% seen once; the top ten hold approximately 1.3%. The CDR3 is 20 amino acids. Germline V gives CDR1 MNHEY, CDR2 SMNVEV (reference sequence). Trimming left V 5 bases short and J 2 bases short, with 30 bases between. The V call is TRBV27, the J call TRBJ2-5, with D possibly matching TRBD1 (7 bases). The receptor was isolated from a man aged 18 to 29 in good health and CMV-seronegative. The sample comprised PBMCs. The CDR3 spells CASSMRDSSSWGIAQETQYF. CDR3 DNA: TGTGCCAGCAGTATGCGGGACAGCTCGTCATGGGGAATCGCACAAGAGACCCAGTACTTC.